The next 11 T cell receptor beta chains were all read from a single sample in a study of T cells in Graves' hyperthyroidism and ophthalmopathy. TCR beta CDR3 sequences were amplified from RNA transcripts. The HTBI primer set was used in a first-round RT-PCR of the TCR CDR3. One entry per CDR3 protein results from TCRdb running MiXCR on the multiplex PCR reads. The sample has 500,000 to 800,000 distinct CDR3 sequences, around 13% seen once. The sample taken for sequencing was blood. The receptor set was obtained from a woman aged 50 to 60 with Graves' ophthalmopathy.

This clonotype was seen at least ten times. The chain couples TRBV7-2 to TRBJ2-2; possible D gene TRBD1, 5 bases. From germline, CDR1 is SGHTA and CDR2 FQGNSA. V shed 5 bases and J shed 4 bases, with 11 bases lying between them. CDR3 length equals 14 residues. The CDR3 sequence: CASSVQGSTGELFF. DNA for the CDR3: TGTGCCAGCAGCGTTCAGGGAAGCACCGGGGAGCTGTTTTTT.

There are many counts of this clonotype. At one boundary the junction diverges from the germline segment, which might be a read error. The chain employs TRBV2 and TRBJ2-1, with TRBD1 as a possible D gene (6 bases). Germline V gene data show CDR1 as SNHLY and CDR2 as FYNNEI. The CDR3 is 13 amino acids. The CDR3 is CASRPIAQGSHLF. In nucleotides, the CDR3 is TGTGCCAGCAGGCCTATAGCACAGGGTTCCCACCTCTTC.

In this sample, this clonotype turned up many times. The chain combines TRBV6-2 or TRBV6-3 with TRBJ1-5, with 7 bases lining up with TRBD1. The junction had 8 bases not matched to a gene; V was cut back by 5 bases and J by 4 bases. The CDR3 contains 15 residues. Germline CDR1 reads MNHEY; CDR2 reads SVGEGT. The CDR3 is CASSQTGEGNQPQHF. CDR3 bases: TGTGCCAGCAGTCAAACAGGGGAAGGGAATCAGCCCCAGCATTTT.

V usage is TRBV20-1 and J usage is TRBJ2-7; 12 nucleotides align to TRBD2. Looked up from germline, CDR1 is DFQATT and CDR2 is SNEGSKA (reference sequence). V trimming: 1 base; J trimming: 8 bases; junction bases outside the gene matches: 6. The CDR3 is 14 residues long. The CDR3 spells CSARGGLAGDQQYF. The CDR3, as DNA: TGCAGTGCTAGAGGGGGACTAGCGGGCGACCAGCAGTACTTC.

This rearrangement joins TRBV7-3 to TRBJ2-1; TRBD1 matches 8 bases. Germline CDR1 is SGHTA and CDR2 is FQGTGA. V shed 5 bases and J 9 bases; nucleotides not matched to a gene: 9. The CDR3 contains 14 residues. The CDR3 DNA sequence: TGTGCCAGCAGCCGCGGGACAGGAAGGGGTGAGCAGTTCTTC. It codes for CASSRGTGRGEQFF.

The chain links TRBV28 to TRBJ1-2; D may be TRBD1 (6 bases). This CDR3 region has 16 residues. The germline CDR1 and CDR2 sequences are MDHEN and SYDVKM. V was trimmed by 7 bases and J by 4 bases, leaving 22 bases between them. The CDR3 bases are TGTGCCAGCACCATGGCGGGTGCAGGGGACCTCTATGGCTACACCTTC. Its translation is CASTMAGAGDLYGYTF.

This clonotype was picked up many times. The CDR3 region has the DNA TGTGCCAGCAGGCTTCACCTAGCGGACGAGCAGTACTTC. This encodes CASRLHLADEQYF. This chain links TRBV7-9 with TRBJ2-7; 7 bases map to TRBD2. The V gene's germline CDR1 is SEHNR and CDR2 FQNEAQ (reference sequence). V shed 6 bases and J 5 bases; nucleotides not matched to a gene: 7. This CDR3 region has 13 residues.

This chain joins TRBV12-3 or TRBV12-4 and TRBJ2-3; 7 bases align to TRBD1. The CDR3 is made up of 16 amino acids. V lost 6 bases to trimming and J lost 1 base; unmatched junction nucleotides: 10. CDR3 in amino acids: CASSHRGRGGTDTQYF. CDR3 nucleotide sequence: TGTGCCAGCAGCCACAGGGGTCGAGGCGGCACAGATACGCAGTATTTT.

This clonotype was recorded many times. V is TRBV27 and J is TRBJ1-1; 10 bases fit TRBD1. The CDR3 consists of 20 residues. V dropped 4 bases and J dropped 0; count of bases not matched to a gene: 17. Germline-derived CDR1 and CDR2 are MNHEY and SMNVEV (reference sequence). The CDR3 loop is CASSSWDRGEPTVMNTEAFF. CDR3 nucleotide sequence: TGTGCCAGCAGTTCATGGGACAGGGGCGAACCAACAGTTATGAACACTGAAGCTTTCTTT.

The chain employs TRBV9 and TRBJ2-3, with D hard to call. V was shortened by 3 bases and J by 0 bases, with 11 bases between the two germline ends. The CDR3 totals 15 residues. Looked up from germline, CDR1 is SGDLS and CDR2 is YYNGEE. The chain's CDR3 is CASSDRESSTDTQYF. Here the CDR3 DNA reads TGTGCCAGCAGCGATAGAGAGAGTAGCACAGATACGCAGTATTTT.

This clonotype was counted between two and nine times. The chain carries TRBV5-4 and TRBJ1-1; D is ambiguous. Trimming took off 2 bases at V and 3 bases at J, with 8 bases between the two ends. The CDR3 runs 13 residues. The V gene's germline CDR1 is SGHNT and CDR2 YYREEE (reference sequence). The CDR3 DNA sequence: TGTGCCAGCAGCTTTGACGCGGACACTGAAGCTTTCTTT. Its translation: CASSFDADTEAFF.